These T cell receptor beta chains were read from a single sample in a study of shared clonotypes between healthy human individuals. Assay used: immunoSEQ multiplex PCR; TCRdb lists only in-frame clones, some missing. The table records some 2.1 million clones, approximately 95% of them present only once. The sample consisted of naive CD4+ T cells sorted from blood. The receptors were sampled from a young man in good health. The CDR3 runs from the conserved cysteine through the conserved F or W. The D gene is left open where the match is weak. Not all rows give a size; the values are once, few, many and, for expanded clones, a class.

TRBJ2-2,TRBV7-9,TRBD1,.,TGTGCCAGCAGCCGGGACAGCCTGAACACCGGGGAGCTGTTTTTT,CASSRDSLNTGELFF
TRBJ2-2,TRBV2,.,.,TGTGCCAGCAGTGGAAAACAGAGTGCCGGGGAGCTGTTTTTT,CASSGKQSAGELFF
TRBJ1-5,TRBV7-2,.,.,TGTGCCAGCGGGGTTCGGAGCAATCAGCCCCAGCATTTT,CASGVRSNQPQHF
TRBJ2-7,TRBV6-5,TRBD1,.,TGTGCCAGCAGTTACGGGACAGTCTACGAGCAGTACTTC,CASSYGTVYEQYF
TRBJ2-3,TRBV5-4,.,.,TGTGCCAGCAGCTTGATCTCGACAGAACCCCTCCCCCGAACGCAGTATTTT,CASSLISTEPLPRTQYF
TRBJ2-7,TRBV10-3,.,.,TGTGCCATCAGGGGTAGTGGCGGGTACGAGCAGTACTTC,CAIRGSGGYEQYF
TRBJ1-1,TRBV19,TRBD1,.,TGTGCCAGTAGTCCCGGACAGGGACGGGTCAGAACTGAAGCTTTCTTT,CASSPGQGRVRTEAFF
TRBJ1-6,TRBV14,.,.,TGTGCCAGCAGCCAAGAATTGCAGGGCTCACCCCTCCACTTT,CASSQELQGSPLHF
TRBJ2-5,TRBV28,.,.,TGTGCCAGCAGTTTATCGACCGGGGCCCAGTACTTC,CASSLSTGAQYF
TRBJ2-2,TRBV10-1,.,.,TGCGCCAGCTCGGACCGTCTCACCGGGGAGCTGTTTTTT,CASSDRLTGELFF
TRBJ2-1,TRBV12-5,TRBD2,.,TGTGCTAGTGGTTTGGTACCTGGAATGGCGGGAGGCGGCAATGAGCAGTTCTTC,CASGLVPGMAGGGNEQFF
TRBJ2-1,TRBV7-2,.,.,TGTGCCAGCAGCTTAGACTGGGGGACCTACAATGAGCAGTTCTTC,CASSLDWGTYNEQFF
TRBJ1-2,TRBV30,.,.,TGTGCCTGGAGTGTACTCACAGGGTTTCATGGCTACACCTTC,CAWSVLTGFHGYTF
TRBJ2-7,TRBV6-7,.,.,TGTGCCCACAGGGTTTCCTACGAGCAGTACTTC,CAHRVSYEQYF
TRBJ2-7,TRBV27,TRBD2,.,TGTGCCAGCAGTCTAGGGACTAGCGGGGCCGAGCAGTACTTC,CASSLGTSGAEQYF
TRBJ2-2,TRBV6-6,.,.,TGTGCCAGCAGCCCCATTGGGGACCTTTTTTCCGGGGAGCTGTTTTTT,CASSPIGDLFSGELFF
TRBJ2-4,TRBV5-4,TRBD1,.,TGTGCCAGCAGCTTGGGACAGGGTACCAAAAACATTCAGTACTTC,CASSLGQGTKNIQYF
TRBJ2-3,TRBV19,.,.,TGTGCCAGTAGTATCGTCGATACGCAGTATTTT,CASSIVDTQYF
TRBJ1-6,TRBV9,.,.,TGTGCCAGCAGCGCCCCCGGGGGAGCCGTTAATTCACCCCTCCACTTT,CASSAPGGAVNSPLHF
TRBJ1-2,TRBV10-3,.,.,TGTGCCATCAGTGAAAACAGTAACTATGGCTACACCTTC,CAISENSNYGYTF
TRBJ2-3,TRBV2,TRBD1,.,TGTGCCAGCAGTGAGGACAGGGGGCGTAGGGATACGCAGTATTTT,CASSEDRGRRDTQYF
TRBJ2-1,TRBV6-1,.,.,TGTGCCAGCAGTACTCGGGACACCCTGTACAATGAGCAGTTCTTC,CASSTRDTLYNEQFF
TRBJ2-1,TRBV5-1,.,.,TGCGCCAGCAGCTTGGATAAGAATGAGCAGTTCTTC,CASSLDKNEQFF
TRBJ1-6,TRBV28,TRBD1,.,TGTGCCAGCAGTAGTAACAATTGGGACAGCAATTCACCCCTCCACTTT,CASSSNNWDSNSPLHF
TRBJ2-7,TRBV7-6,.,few,TGTGCCAGCAGCTTAGCCCGGGGAGGCTACGAGCAGTACTTC,CASSLARGGYEQYF
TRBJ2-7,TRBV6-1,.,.,TGTGCCAGCAGGCCAGGCCAGAGCTACGAGCAGTACTTC,CASRPGQSYEQYF
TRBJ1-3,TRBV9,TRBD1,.,TGTGCCAGCAGCGTAGCGGACAGGGGTAACACCATATATTTT,CASSVADRGNTIYF
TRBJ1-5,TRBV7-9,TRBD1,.,TGTGCCAGCAGTAATCAGGGGGGTCAGCCCCAGCATTTT,CASSNQGGQPQHF
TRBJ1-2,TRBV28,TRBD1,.,TGTGCCAGCAGTACCCGGGACAGGGAGGGCTACACCTTC,CASSTRDREGYTF
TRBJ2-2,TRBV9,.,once,TGTGCCAGCAGCGTAGGGACAGCGAACACCGGGGAGCTGTTTTTT,CASSVGTANTGELFF
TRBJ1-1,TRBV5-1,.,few,TGCGCCAGCAGCTTGTGGGGTTACACTGAAGCTTTCTTT,CASSLWGYTEAFF
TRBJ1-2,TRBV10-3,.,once,TGTGCCATCAGTGAGTCCCGGGGGGGGCTCGAAAATGGCTACACCTTC,CAISESRGGLENGYTF
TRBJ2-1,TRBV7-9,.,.,TGTGCCAGCAGCTTAGCGGGCAGGAGTATGTTCTTC,CASSLAGRSMFF
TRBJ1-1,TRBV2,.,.,TGTGCCAGCAGTGGACAGATAAACACTGAAGCTTTCTTT,CASSGQINTEAFF
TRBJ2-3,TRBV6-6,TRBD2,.,TGTGCCAGCAGTTACTCGCGACTAGCGGGGGGAGCGCAGTATTTT,CASSYSRLAGGAQYF
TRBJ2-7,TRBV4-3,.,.,TGCGCCAGCAGCCAAGATGCCGGGTACAAGCAGTACTTC,CASSQDAGYKQYF
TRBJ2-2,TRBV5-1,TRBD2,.,TGCGCCAGCAGCTCCTTAGCGGGAGTGAGCACCGGGGAGCTGTTTTTT,CASSSLAGVSTGELFF
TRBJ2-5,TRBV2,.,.,TGTGCCAGCAGCGGGGGGCTGGGCGAGACCCAGTACTTC,CASSGGLGETQYF
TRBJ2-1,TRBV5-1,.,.,TGCGCCAGCAGCCCTGGGGGGCCTGGAGACAATGAGCAGTTCTTC,CASSPGGPGDNEQFF
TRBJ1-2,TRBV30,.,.,TGTGCCTGGGAAGAAGGGCGAACCTATGGCTACACCTTC,CAWEEGRTYGYTF
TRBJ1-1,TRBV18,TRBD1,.,TGTGCCAGCTCACCAGCCCAGGGGGTTATGAACACTGAAGCTTTCTTT,CASSPAQGVMNTEAFF